The 25 T cell receptor beta chains reported below all come from one sample, sequenced in a study of blood T cell repertoires in COVID-19. Method: immunoSEQ multiplex PCR; TCRdb's copy keeps in-frame clones and lacks some. Seen here are about 170,000 clones, 82% observed once, and the top ten hold 6.5% to 8.5%. Source material: peripheral blood. These receptors all come from a woman aged 40 to 50 with COVID-19, enrolled during active disease.

This sequence joins TRBV18 and TRBJ2-1; 9 bases map to TRBD1. Germline values: CDR1 KGHSH, CDR2 LQKENI. Trimming cost V 1 base and J 2 bases; bases outside gene matches: 9. This CDR3 has 18 amino acids. This CDR3 reads CASSPLGSRQGAYNEQFF. The CDR3 bases are TGTGCCAGCTCACCACTCGGATCTAGACAGGGGGCCTACAATGAGCAGTTCTTC.

The chain couples TRBV12-3 or TRBV12-4 to TRBJ2-7; D possibly corresponds to TRBD2 (5 bases). This CDR3 region has 12 residues. The V end was cut by 6 bases, the J end by 4 bases, with 10 bases between. The CDR3 DNA reads TGTGCCAGCAGCCCGTGGGAGTACGAGCAGTACGTC. It codes for CASSPWEYEQYV.

This clone was counted between two and nine times. This chain joins TRBV19 and TRBJ1-4; tentative D call: TRBD1 (5 bases). Germline V gene sequence: CDR1 LNHDA, CDR2 SQIVND (reference sequence). The CDR3 sequence is 16 residues long. Trimming cost V 5 bases and J 4 bases, with 17 bases left between them. CDR3 loop: CASSPTNRGYNEKLFF. Here the CDR3 DNA reads TGTGCCAGTAGTCCCACGAATAGGGGTTATAATGAAAAACTGTTTTTT.

The chain has TRBV7-9 and TRBJ1-1, with a possible D match to TRBD1 (5 bases). V was shortened by 4 bases and J by 0 bases, with 12 bases between the two germline ends. From germline, CDR1 is SEHNR and CDR2 FQNEAQ (reference sequence). The CDR3 contains 15 residues. The DNA of the CDR3 is TGTGCCAGCAGCTATGATCAGGGCTTGAACACTGAAGCTTTCTTT. Translation: CASSYDQGLNTEAFF.

CDR3 coding DNA: TGTGCCAGCAGCCCTACTCCGCTTTCCTACAATGAGCAGTTCTTC. Translation: CASSPTPLSYNEQFF. V is TRBV9 and J is TRBJ2-1, with D uncertain. V was trimmed by 4 bases and J by 1 base, leaving 12 bases between them. This CDR3 has 15 residues. Germline V CDR1 and CDR2: SGDLS, YYNGEE.

The rearrangement uses TRBV18 and TRBJ2-1, with a weak D call TRBD1 (5 bases). The CDR3 is 13 amino acids. V was pared by 3 bases and J by 5 bases, with 8 bases between. Germline assignment: CDR1 KGHSH and CDR2 LQKENI. CDR3 residues: CASSPRQNNEQFF. CDR3 sequence (DNA): TGTGCCAGCTCACCTCGACAGAACAATGAGCAGTTCTTC.

V and J are TRBV7-9 and TRBJ2-1; 9 nucleotides agree with TRBD2. Losses at the gene ends were 4 bases for V and 9 bases for J; bases not matched to a gene: 7. Germline loops: CDR1 SEHNR, CDR2 FQNEAQ (reference sequence). The CDR3 extends over 14 amino acids. CDR3 nucleotide sequence: TGTGCCAGCAGCTACGGGACGACTAGCGGTGAGCAGTTCTTC. It is translated as CASSYGTTSGEQFF.

This clone was recorded once. The chain has TRBV28 and TRBJ1-1, with a possible D match to TRBD1 (5 bases). The CDR3 sequence is 12 residues long. Trimming stripped 4 bases from V and 5 bases from J, with 8 bases between. Germline loops: CDR1 MDHEN, CDR2 SYDVKM. The CDR3 bases are TGTGCCAGCAGTTATGGGACTACTGAAGCTTTCTTT. This gives the protein CASSYGTTEAFF.

This clone was observed once. The V and J genes are TRBV6-5 and TRBJ1-1; no definite D call. Germline CDR1 and CDR2: MNHEY and SVGAGI. The length of the CDR3 is 14 residues. Deletions cut 2 bases from V and 4 bases from J, with 11 bases between. The CDR3 sequence is CASSYLQVGTEAFF. CDR3 bases: TGTGCCAGCAGTTACCTTCAGGTTGGCACTGAAGCTTTCTTT.

The V gene is TRBV21-1, the J gene TRBJ2-1; TRBD2, the D gene given by the table, was not confirmed from the DNA. TRBV21-1 is assigned pseudogene status. The CDR3 is 17 amino acids. CDR3 sequence: CASSKGPAGGNYNEQFF. Written as DNA, the CDR3 is TGTGCCAGCAGCAAAGGCCCAGCGGGAGGAAACTACAATGAGCAGTTCTTC.

This clone was picked up many times. The V gene is TRBV19, the J gene TRBJ1-2; TRBD1 aligns across 10 bases. CDR1 and CDR2 (germline): LNHDA, SQIVND (reference sequence). The CDR3 contains 13 residues. Germline trimming cut 4 bases from V and 8 bases from J; bases unmatched to any gene: 4. CDR3 loop: CASSRQGARGYTF. CDR3 DNA: TGTGCCAGTAGTAGACAGGGGGCGCGCGGCTACACCTTC. Using reference TRBV19 and TRBJ1-2 for the parts outside the CDR3, the full variable domain is DGGITQSPKYLFRKEGQNVTLSCEQNLNHDAMYWYRQDPGQGLRLIYYSQIVNDFQKGDIAEGYSVSREKKESFPLTVTSAQKNPTAFYLCASSRQGARGYTFGSGTRLTVV.

This chain connects TRBV7-8 to TRBJ2-7; TRBD2 matches 7 bases. CDR3 length: 16 residues. Germline assignment: CDR1 SGHVS and CDR2 FQNEAQ. J lost 0 bases, V lost 1 base, and 6 bases had no gene match. CDR3 in amino acids: CASSLGWTSSSYEQYV. The CDR3 bases are TGTGCCAGCAGCTTAGGATGGACTAGTTCCTCCTACGAGCAGTACGTC.

The J gene is TRBJ1-2, the V gene TRBV7-8; D is possibly TRBD1 (6 bases). Deletions cut 5 bases from V and 4 bases from J, with 20 bases between. The CDR3 is made up of 16 amino acids. Looked up from germline, CDR1 is SGHVS and CDR2 is FQNEAQ. CDR3 sequence (DNA): TGTGCCAGCAGCCTCACCGCGACAGGAGGCCTCTATGGCTACACCTTC. Protein sequence: CASSLTATGGLYGYTF.

This chain uses TRBV21-1 with TRBJ1-4; the table calls TRBD1, which could not be checked here. TRBV21-1 is termed a pseudogene. The CDR3 totals 16 residues. The chain's CDR3 is CASCLLADSFNEKLFF. The DNA of the CDR3 is TGTGCCAGCTGCCTTTTGGCCGACAGTTTCAATGAAAAACTGTTTTTT.

The V gene is TRBV3-1 (or the pseudogene TRBV3-2), the J gene TRBJ1-2, with D possibly being TRBD1 (6 bases). This CDR3 has 14 residues. With 2 bases removed from V and 9 bases from J, the gap between germline ends came to 16 bases. Germline V gene sequence: CDR1 LGHDT, CDR2 YNNKEL (reference sequence). CDR3: CASSQIRGGSSYTF. CDR3 nucleotide sequence: TGTGCCAGCAGCCAAATCAGGGGCGGGTCGAGCTACACCTTC.

The chain has TRBV7-9 and TRBJ1-1; no clear D gene. Germline V gene sequence: CDR1 SEHNR, CDR2 FQNEAQ (reference sequence). Trimming removed 3 bases from V and 1 base from J, with 9 bases in between. The CDR3 contains 14 residues. CDR3 in amino acids: CASSFLRENTEAFF. The CDR3 nucleotides are TGTGCCAGCAGCTTTCTGAGAGAGAACACTGAAGCTTTCTTT.

The V gene is TRBV3-1 (or the pseudogene TRBV3-2), the J gene TRBJ2-5, with D possibly being TRBD2 (5 bases). Germline V lookup: CDR1 LGHDT, CDR2 YNNKEL (reference sequence). The CDR3 is made up of 15 amino acids. Trimming cost V 1 base and J 3 bases, with 12 bases left between them. For the CDR3, the DNA is TGTGCCAGCAGCCAAGGAGACCGGGATAAAGAGACCCAGTACTTC. The encoded protein is CASSQGDRDKETQYF.

The V call is TRBV7-2, the J call TRBJ1-1; D unresolved. Germline V gene data show CDR1 as SGHTA and CDR2 as FQGNSA. Trimming shortened V by 5 bases and J by 4 bases, and 5 bases separated the two germline ends. The CDR3 has 11 amino acids. Here the CDR3 DNA reads TGTGCCAGCAGCAGTAGCACTGAAGCTTTCTTT. Residues: CASSSSTEAFF. The variable domain in full, with the rest retrieved from reference TRBV7-2 and TRBJ1-1, is GAGVSQSPSNKVTEKGKDVELRCDPISGHTALYWYRQSLGQGLEFLIYFQGNSAPDKSGLPSDRFSAERTGGSVSTLTIQRTQQEDSAVYLCASSSSTEAFFGQGTRLTVV.

The V call is TRBV12-3 or TRBV12-4, the J call TRBJ1-2; D gene uncertain. Trimming removed 3 bases at V and 7 bases at J, with 12 bases between. There are 13 residues in the CDR3. The CDR3 nucleotides are TGTGCCAGCAGTTTGAGGTCGGAGCGTGGCTACACCTTC. Its protein product is CASSLRSERGYTF.

The chain recombines TRBV20-1 with TRBJ2-7, with a tentative D call TRBD1 (5 bases). The CDR3 extends over 14 amino acids. The germline V and J ends were trimmed by 3 bases and 6 bases, with 18 bases remaining between them. Looked up from germline, CDR1 is DFQATT and CDR2 is SNEGSKA (reference sequence). The CDR3, as DNA: TGCAGTGCTAGTAACTTTCAGGGAAGGGTCGAGCAGTACTTC. This gives the protein CSASNFQGRVEQYF.

V gene TRBV28 combines with J gene TRBJ1-1; 9 bases are a match to TRBD1. J lost 10 bases, V lost 3 bases, and 3 bases had no gene match. This CDR3 is built from 12 residues. CDR1 MDHEN and CDR2 SYDVKM come from the germline V gene. DNA for the CDR3: TGTGCCAGCAGTTTGGGGACAGGGCGAGCTTTCTTT. Protein: CASSLGTGRAFF.

The chain combines TRBV5-1 with TRBJ2-5; possible D gene TRBD1, 6 bases. The CDR3 has 14 amino acids. Trimming stripped 3 bases from V and 5 bases from J, with 14 bases between. The germline CDR1 and CDR2 sequences are SGHRS and YFSETQ. CDR3 protein: CASSSGQNRETQYF. CDR3 nucleotides: TGCGCCAGCAGCTCCGGACAGAATCGGGAGACCCAGTACTTC.

V is TRBV6-6 and J is TRBJ2-3, with D possibly TRBD1 on 5 matching bases. This CDR3 region has 15 residues. Trimming left V 1 base short and J 7 bases short, with 15 bases between. Germline assignment: CDR1 MNHNY and CDR2 SVGAGI (reference sequence). The CDR3 loop reads CASSYFLDKKYTQYF. The DNA of the CDR3 is TGTGCCAGCAGTTACTTCCTGGACAAAAAGTATACGCAGTATTTT.

The chain couples TRBV6-5 to TRBJ2-7, with 7 bases matching TRBD1. Germline CDR1 and CDR2: MNHEY and SVGAGI. The CDR3 consists of 15 residues. V was pared by 9 bases and J by 0 bases, with 11 bases of the junction left unmatched. The chain's CDR3 is CASLKTGSFSYEQYV. CDR3 sequence (DNA): TGTGCCAGTCTTAAGACAGGGAGTTTCTCCTACGAGCAGTACGTC.

This clone was seen a few times. V gene TRBV30 combines with J gene TRBJ2-7; TRBD1 might be the D (8 bases). V was pared by 6 bases and J by 12 bases, with 21 bases between. CDR3 length: 12 residues. CDR1 is GTSNPN, CDR2 SVGIG, per germline (reference sequence). The CDR3 nucleotides are TGTGCCTGTCGACAGGGGAGGGTTTTTTGGTACGTC. Its protein product is CACRQGRVFWYV.